Each of the 23 T cell receptor beta chains below was sequenced from the same sample in a study of Ad26.COV2.S vaccination and SARS-CoV-2 variants. Treatment given: roughly 18 received Ad26.COV2.S at low or high dose, single or two shots; about 5 received placebo; per-sample allocation not given. At day 63 after the first vaccine or placebo injection, samples were drawn. TCRdb keeps only in-frame clones here, not all; method: immunoSEQ multiplex PCR. The top ten clones hold roughly 4% of a sample with fewer than 500,000 clones, 90% of them seen once. The sample in question was peripheral blood, obtained in a trial of Ad26.COV2.S vaccine versus placebo. These TCRs come from a person between 18 and 65 years old who received the Ad26.COV2.S COVID-19 vaccine or a placebo.

This chain joins TRBV10-3 and TRBJ2-2; D tentatively fits TRBD1 or TRBD2 (5 bases each). CDR1 and CDR2 from the germline V gene are ENHRY and SYGVKD. This CDR3 has 15 amino acids. Trimming stripped 10 bases from V and 0 bases from J, with 15 bases between. CDR3 loop: CASGPGPSNTGELFF. The CDR3 DNA follows: TGTGCCAGTGGCCCGGGGCCATCGAACACCGGGGAGCTGTTTTTT.

J is TRBJ2-1 and V is TRBV3-1 (or the pseudogene TRBV3-2), with 12 bases identical to TRBD2. The CDR3 sequence is 19 residues long. Germline values: CDR1 LGHDT, CDR2 YNNKEL (reference sequence). With V trimmed by 5 bases and J by 1 base, 12 bases remained unmatched. The CDR3 protein is CASSDSYLAGGPSYNEQFF. The CDR3, as DNA: TGTGCCAGCAGCGATTCCTATCTAGCGGGAGGGCCGTCCTACAATGAGCAGTTCTTC.

This clone was picked up a small number of times. The chain has TRBV6-2 or TRBV6-3 and TRBJ2-7; 12 bases are shared with TRBD1. This CDR3 region has 18 residues. The J segment lost 2 bases and the V segment lost 6 bases, leaving 14 bases of the junction unmatched. From germline, CDR1 is MNHEY and CDR2 SVGEGT. CDR3 DNA: TGTGCCAGCAGCGACATGGGACAGGGGGCTACTGGGACCTACGAGCAGTACTTC. This gives the protein CASSDMGQGATGTYEQYF.

The V gene is TRBV20-1, the J gene TRBJ2-6; D may match TRBD1 or TRBD2 (6 bases each). Germline assignment: CDR1 DFQATT and CDR2 SNEGSKA (reference sequence). CDR3 length: 20 residues. Trimming took off 3 bases at V and 3 bases at J, with 27 bases between the two ends. CDR3: CSASIEIEGGPFGGANVLTF. CDR3 sequence (DNA): TGCAGTGCTAGTATCGAAATCGAGGGGGGTCCTTTTGGTGGGGCCAACGTCCTGACTTTC.

CDR3 loop: CASSIGGLNTGELFF. DNA for the CDR3: TGTGCCAGTAGTATCGGCGGACTGAACACCGGGGAGCTGTTTTTT. The chain combines TRBV19 with TRBJ2-2, with D perhaps TRBD2 (5 bases). The CDR3 extends over 15 amino acids. Per the germline V gene, CDR1 is LNHDA and CDR2 is SQIVND (reference sequence). V was shortened by 3 bases and J by 1 base, with 9 bases between the two germline ends.

The CDR3 region is CAWSVGQGYYGYTF. CDR3 nucleotide sequence: TGTGCCTGGAGTGTAGGGCAGGGGTACTATGGCTACACCTTC. The rearrangement links TRBV30 to TRBJ1-2, with D possibly being TRBD1 (6 bases). Germline V lookup: CDR1 GTSNPN, CDR2 SVGIG (reference sequence). This CDR3 spans 14 amino acids. V was cut by 0 bases and J by 3 bases, with 11 bases left in between.

The chain carries TRBV28 and TRBJ2-1, with 9 bases that match TRBD2. Germline loops: CDR1 MDHEN, CDR2 SYDVKM. The CDR3 totals 13 residues. V was pared by 6 bases and J by 5 bases, with 2 bases of the junction left unmatched. The CDR3 region has the DNA TGTGCCAGCAGGGCTAGCGGGAACAATGAGCAGTTCTTC. Its translation: CASRASGNNEQFF.

The rearrangement joins TRBV19 to TRBJ2-2, with 10 bases aligning to TRBD1. The CDR3 has 18 amino acids. In germline, CDR1 is LNHDA, CDR2 SQIVND (reference sequence). With 4 bases clipped from V and 4 bases from J, the junction kept 12 bases outside the gene matches. The CDR3 sequence is CASSTPRDRGRGTGELFF. DNA for the CDR3: TGTGCCAGTAGTACGCCCCGGGACAGGGGTCGCGGCACCGGGGAGCTGTTTTTT.

This chain joins TRBV27 and TRBJ2-5; D gene ambiguous. The CDR3 is 14 residues long. Trimming left V 4 bases short and J 7 bases short, with 16 bases between. Germline V lookup: CDR1 MNHEY, CDR2 SMNVEV (reference sequence). CDR3 sequence (DNA): TGTGCCAGCAGTTCCCACCGAAATGTTGGGACCCAGTACTTC. The encoded protein is CASSSHRNVGTQYF.

The genes are TRBV18 and TRBJ2-3; 11 bases fit TRBD2. The length of the CDR3 is 15 residues. V was pared by 6 bases and J by 7 bases, with 9 bases of the junction left unmatched. Germline V lookup: CDR1 KGHSH, CDR2 LQKENI. CDR3 DNA: TGTGCCAGCTCCCGCACTAGCGGGGGAGAAAATACGCAGTATTTT. Residues: CASSRTSGGENTQYF.

The V and J genes are TRBV5-5 and TRBJ1-4, with unresolved D. This CDR3 comprises 18 residues. Germline CDR1 SGHKS, CDR2 YYEKEE (reference sequence). Trimming pared 4 bases from V and 10 bases from J, leaving 29 bases between. For the CDR3, the DNA is TGTGCCAGCAGCCCATCCGGTATTTCCCACGCTCCTCCGGGAAAACTGTTTTTT. It yields the protein CASSPSGISHAPPGKLFF.

This rearrangement joins TRBV9 to TRBJ2-3; D remains unclear. Per the germline V gene, CDR1 is SGDLS and CDR2 is YYNGEE. V shed 4 bases and J shed 0 bases, with 15 bases lying between them. This CDR3 is 16 amino acids long. CDR3 protein: CASSPDRRDSTDTQYF. The DNA of the CDR3 is TGTGCCAGCAGCCCAGACCGGAGAGATAGCACAGATACGCAGTATTTT.

The genes are TRBV20-1 and TRBJ2-3; no clear D gene. V dropped 6 bases and J dropped 5 bases, with 9 bases sitting between them. This CDR3 has 11 amino acids. Germline V gene lookup returns CDR1 DFQATT and CDR2 SNEGSKA (reference sequence). The CDR3 nucleotides read TGCAGTGCCACCCTAGAAGATACGCAGTATTTT. This sequence encodes CSATLEDTQYF.

The rearrangement uses TRBV29-1 and TRBJ1-1, with D tentatively TRBD1 (5 bases). CDR1 is SQVTM and CDR2 is ANQGSEA in the germline V gene. The CDR3 extends over 13 amino acids. V lost 5 bases to trimming and J lost 1 base, with 11 bases between them. The CDR3 spells CSVSGLTNTEAFF. The CDR3 nucleotides are TGCAGCGTTTCGGGACTGACGAACACTGAAGCTTTCTTT.

The V gene is TRBV7-2, the J gene TRBJ2-3; D possibly corresponds to TRBD1 (6 bases). The CDR3 is 15 amino acids. Germline-derived CDR1 and CDR2 are SGHTA and FQGNSA. Between the trimmed V and J ends, which lost 6 bases and 2 bases, there was a span of 15 bases. The CDR3 DNA reads TGTGCCAGCAGACTTGACAGGTTCCCCACAGATACGCAGTATTTT. It specifies CASRLDRFPTDTQYF.

The chain combines TRBV5-8 with TRBJ2-5, with 9 bases fitting TRBD1. This CDR3 region has 14 residues. Trimming removed 0 bases from V and 5 bases from J; junction bases left unmatched: 2. Germline lookup yields CDR1 SGHTS and CDR2 YDEGEE. The CDR3: CASSLAGTGETQYF. CDR3 sequence (DNA): TGTGCCAGCAGCTTGGCCGGGACAGGGGAGACCCAGTACTTC.

The chain links TRBV19 to TRBJ2-2; no definite D call. The germline V gene has CDR1 LNHDA and CDR2 SQIVND (reference sequence). The CDR3 covers 18 residues. V dropped 6 bases and J dropped 4 bases, with 24 bases sitting between them. The CDR3 sequence is CASSTMGSQSRGTGELFF. CDR3 bases: TGTGCCAGTAGCACTATGGGGTCTCAGAGCCGAGGCACCGGGGAGCTGTTTTTT.

The rearrangement links TRBV6-4 to TRBJ2-1, with a tentative D call TRBD2 (5 bases). CDR1 and CDR2 from the germline V gene are MRHNA and SNTAGT. The CDR3 is made up of 18 amino acids. The V end lost 5 bases, the J end lost 8 bases, and 28 bases lay between the germline ends. CDR3 sequence: CASSSTPPMTKNGDEQFF. DNA of the CDR3: TGTGCCAGCAGTTCGACCCCCCCGATGACTAAAAATGGGGATGAGCAGTTCTTC.

This chain uses TRBV30 with TRBJ2-5, with D maybe TRBD1 (6 bases). The ends were cut back, 0 bases at V and 2 bases at J, with 10 bases in the middle. CDR3 length equals 14 residues. Germline CDR1 GTSNPN, CDR2 SVGIG (reference sequence). The CDR3 spells CAWSVPGQQETQYF. CDR3 DNA sequence: TGTGCCTGGAGTGTCCCGGGACAACAAGAGACCCAGTACTTC.

This chain connects TRBV12-3 or TRBV12-4 to TRBJ2-7; D may be TRBD1 (5 bases). The CDR3 has 13 amino acids. The V end lost 5 bases, the J end lost 7 bases, and 15 bases lay between the germline ends. Here the CDR3 reads CASSEIQGLEQYF. CDR3 nucleotides: TGTGCCAGCAGTGAAATCCAGGGTTTGGAGCAGTACTTC.

The chain uses TRBV10-3 and TRBJ2-1; 8 positions match TRBD1. Germline CDR1 reads ENHRY; CDR2 reads SYGVKD. The CDR3 is 14 amino acids. V was pared by 3 bases and J by 8 bases, with 6 bases of the junction left unmatched. The CDR3: CAISDFKQGDEQFF. The CDR3 coding sequence is TGTGCCATCAGTGACTTCAAACAGGGGGATGAGCAGTTCTTC.

The V call is TRBV5-1, the J call TRBJ2-7; perhaps TRBD1 as D (5 bases). The ends were cut back, 4 bases at V and 3 bases at J, with 8 bases in the middle. The CDR3 is made up of 12 amino acids. Germline V gene sequence: CDR1 SGHRS, CDR2 YFSETQ. The CDR3 DNA reads as TGCGCCAGCAGCACAGGTAGCTACGAGCAGTACTTC. Protein sequence: CASSTGSYEQYF.

The V and J genes are TRBV19 and TRBJ2-7, with D possibly being TRBD1 or TRBD2 (6 bases each). This CDR3 has 16 amino acids. Trimming left V 6 bases short and J 1 base short, with 19 bases between. The germline CDR1 and CDR2 sequences are LNHDA and SQIVND (reference sequence). DNA of the CDR3: TGTGCCAGTAGAAGGTCGGGGGCAGGGGTTTCCTACGAGCAGTACTTC. Its translation is CASRRSGAGVSYEQYF.